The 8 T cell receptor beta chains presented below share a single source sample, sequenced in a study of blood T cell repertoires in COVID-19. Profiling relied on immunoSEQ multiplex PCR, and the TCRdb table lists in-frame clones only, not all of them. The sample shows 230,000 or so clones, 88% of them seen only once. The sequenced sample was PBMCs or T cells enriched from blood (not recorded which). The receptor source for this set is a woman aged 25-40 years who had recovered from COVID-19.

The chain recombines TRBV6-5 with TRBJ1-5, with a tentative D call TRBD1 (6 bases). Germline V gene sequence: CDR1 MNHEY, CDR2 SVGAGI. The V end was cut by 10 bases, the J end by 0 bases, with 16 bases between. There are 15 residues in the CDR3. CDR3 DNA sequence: TGTGCCACCAAGAGGGGGTACGTTAGCAATCAGCCCCAGCATTTT. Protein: CATKRGYVSNQPQHF.

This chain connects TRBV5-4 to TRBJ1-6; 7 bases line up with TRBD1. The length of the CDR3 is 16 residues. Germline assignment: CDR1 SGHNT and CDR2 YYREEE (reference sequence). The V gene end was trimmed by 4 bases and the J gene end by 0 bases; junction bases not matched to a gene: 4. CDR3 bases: TGTGCCAGCAGCACGGACAGGAGCTCCTATAATTCACCCCTCCACTTT. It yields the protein CASSTDRSSYNSPLHF. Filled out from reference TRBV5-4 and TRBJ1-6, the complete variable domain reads ETGVTQSPTHLIKTRGQQVTLRCSSQSGHNTVSWYQQALGQGPQFIFQYYREEENGRGNFPPRFSGLQFPNYSSELNVNALELDDSALYLCASSTDRSSYNSPLHFGNGTRLTVT.

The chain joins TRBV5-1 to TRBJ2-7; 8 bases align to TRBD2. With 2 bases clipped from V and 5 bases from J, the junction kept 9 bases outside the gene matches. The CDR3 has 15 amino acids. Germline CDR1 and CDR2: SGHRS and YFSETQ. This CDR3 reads CASSFTGTSLDEQYF. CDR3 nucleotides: TGCGCCAGCAGCTTCACCGGGACTAGTCTCGACGAGCAGTACTTC.

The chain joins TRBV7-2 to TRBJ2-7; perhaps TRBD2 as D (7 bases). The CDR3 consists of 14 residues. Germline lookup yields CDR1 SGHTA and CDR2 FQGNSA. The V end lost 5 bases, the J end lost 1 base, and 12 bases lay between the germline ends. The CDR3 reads CASSNGRGSYEQYF. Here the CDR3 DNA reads TGTGCCAGCAGCAATGGGAGGGGGTCCTACGAGCAGTACTTC.

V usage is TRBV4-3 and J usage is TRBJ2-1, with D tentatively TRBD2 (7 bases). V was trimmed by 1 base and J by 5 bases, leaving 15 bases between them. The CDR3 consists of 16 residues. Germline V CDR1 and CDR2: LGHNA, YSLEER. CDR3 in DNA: TGCGCCAGCAGCCAAGCTAACAGGGAGGGGGACAATGAGCAGTTCTTC. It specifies CASSQANREGDNEQFF.

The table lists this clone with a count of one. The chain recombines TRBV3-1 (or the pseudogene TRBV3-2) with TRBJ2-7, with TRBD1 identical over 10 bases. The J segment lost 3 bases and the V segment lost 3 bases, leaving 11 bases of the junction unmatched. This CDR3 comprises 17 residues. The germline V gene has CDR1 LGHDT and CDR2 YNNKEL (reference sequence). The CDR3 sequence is CASSQLFPGTGDYEQYF. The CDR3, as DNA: TGTGCCAGCAGCCAGCTGTTTCCCGGGACAGGGGACTACGAGCAGTACTTC.

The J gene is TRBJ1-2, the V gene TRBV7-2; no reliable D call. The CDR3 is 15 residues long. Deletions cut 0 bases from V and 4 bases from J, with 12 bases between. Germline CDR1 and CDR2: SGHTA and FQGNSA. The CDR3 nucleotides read TGTGCCAGCAGCTTAGCGCGGAGGCGGGGCTATGGCTACACCTTC. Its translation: CASSLARRRGYGYTF.

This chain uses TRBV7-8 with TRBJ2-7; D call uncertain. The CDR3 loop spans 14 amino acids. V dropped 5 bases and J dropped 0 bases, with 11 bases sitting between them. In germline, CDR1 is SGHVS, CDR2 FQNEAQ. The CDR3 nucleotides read TGTGCCAGCAGCATTGCGGCCAGCTCCTACGAGCAGTACTTC. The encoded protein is CASSIAASSYEQYF.